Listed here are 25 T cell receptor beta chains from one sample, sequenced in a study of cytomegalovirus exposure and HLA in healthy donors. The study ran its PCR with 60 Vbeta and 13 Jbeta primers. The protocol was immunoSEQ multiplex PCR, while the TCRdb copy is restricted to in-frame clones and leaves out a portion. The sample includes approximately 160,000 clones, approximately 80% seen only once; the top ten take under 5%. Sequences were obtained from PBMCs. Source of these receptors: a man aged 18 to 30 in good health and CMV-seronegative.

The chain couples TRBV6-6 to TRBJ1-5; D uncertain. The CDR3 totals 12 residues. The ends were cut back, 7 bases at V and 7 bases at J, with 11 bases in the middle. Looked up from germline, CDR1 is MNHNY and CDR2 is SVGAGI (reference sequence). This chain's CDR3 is CASTSGGQPQHF. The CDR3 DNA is TGTGCCAGCACCTCGGGTGGGCAGCCCCAGCATTTT.

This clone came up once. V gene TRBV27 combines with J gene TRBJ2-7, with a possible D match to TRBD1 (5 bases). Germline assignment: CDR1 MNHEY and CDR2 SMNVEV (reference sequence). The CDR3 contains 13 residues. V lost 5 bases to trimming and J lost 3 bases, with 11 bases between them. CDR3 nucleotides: TGTGCCAGCAGTGACAGTGCGTACTACGAGCAGTACTTC. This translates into CASSDSAYYEQYF.

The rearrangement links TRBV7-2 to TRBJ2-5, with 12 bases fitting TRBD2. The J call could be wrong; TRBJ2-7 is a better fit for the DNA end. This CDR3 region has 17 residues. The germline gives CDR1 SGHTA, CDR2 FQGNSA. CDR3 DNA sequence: TGTGCCAGCAGCTTAGACGGCCTAGCGGGAGGGCCCCGCGAGCAGTACTTC. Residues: CASSLDGLAGGPREQYF.

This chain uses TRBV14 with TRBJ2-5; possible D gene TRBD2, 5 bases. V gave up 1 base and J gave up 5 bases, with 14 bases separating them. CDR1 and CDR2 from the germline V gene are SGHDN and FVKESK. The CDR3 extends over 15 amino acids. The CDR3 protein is CASSQGYGNGETQYF. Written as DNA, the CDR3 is TGTGCCAGCAGCCAAGGTTACGGGAATGGTGAGACCCAGTACTTC.

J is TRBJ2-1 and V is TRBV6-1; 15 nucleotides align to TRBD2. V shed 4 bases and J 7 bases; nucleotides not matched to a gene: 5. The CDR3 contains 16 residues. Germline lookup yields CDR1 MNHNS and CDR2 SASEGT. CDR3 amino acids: CASSVPGTSGGNEQFF. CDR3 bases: TGTGCCAGCAGTGTCCCCGGGACTAGCGGGGGGAATGAGCAGTTCTTC.

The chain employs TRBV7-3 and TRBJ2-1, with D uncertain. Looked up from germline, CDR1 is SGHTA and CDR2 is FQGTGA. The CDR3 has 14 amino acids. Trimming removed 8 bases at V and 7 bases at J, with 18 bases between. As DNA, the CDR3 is TGTGCCAGCTCGGCTACCATAACGAGGAATGAGCAGTTCTTC. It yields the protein CASSATITRNEQFF.

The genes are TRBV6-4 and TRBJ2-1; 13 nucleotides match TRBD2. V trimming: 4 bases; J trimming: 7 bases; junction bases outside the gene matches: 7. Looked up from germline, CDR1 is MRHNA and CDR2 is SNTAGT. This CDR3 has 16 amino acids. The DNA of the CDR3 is TGTGCCAGCAGTGCACTACTAGCGGGAGGGCTAAATGAGCAGTTCTTC. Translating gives CASSALLAGGLNEQFF.

The CDR3 is CASSLTGDPVSPLHF. CDR3 DNA sequence: TGTGCCAGCAGCTTAACCGGGGATCCGGTTTCACCCCTCCACTTT. The chain recombines TRBV7-3 with TRBJ1-6; D gene unclear. Trimming stripped 0 bases from V and 9 bases from J, with 12 bases between. The V gene's germline CDR1 is SGHTA and CDR2 FQGTGA. The CDR3 runs to 15 residues.

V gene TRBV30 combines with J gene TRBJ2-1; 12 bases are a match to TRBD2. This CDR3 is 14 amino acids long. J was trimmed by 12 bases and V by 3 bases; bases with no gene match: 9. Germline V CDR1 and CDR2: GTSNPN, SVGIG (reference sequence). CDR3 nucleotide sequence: TGTGCCTGGAGCCTCGGACTAGCGGGATTGGGGCAGTTCTTC. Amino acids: CAWSLGLAGLGQFF.

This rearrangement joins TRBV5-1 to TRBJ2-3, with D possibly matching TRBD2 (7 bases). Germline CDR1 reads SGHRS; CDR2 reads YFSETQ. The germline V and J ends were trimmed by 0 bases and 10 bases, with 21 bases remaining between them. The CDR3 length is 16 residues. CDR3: CASSLALGGGAKAQYF. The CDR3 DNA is TGCGCCAGCAGCTTGGCTCTGGGTGGGGGGGCCAAAGCGCAGTATTTT.

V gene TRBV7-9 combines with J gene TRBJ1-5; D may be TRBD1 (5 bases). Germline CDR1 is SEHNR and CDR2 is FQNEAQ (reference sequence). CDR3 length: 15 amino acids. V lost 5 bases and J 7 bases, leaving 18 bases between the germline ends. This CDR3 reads CASSPDGTRDQPQHF. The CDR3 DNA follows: TGTGCCAGCAGCCCGGACGGTACGCGGGACCAGCCCCAGCATTTT.

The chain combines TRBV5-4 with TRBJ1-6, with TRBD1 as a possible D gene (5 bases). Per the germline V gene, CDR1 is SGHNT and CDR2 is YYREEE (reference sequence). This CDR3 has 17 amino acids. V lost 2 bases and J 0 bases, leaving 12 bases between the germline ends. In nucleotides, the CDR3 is TGTGCCAGCAGCTTCGGACAAATAAGCTCCTATAATTCACCCCTCCACTTT. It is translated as CASSFGQISSYNSPLHF.

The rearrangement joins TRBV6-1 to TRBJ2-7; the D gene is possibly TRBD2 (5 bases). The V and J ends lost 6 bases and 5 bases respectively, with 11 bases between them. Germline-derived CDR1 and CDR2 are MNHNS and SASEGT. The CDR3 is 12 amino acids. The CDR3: CASRRFSDEQYF. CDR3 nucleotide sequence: TGTGCCAGCAGACGATTTAGCGACGAGCAGTACTTC.

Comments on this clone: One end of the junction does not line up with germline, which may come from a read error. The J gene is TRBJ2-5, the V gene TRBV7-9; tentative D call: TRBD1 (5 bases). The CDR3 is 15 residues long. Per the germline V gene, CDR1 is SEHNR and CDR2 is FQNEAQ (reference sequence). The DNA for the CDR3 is TGTTCCAGCACCTTATTCCGAAGGGGCCACGAGACCCAGTACTTC. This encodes CSSTLFRRGHETQYF. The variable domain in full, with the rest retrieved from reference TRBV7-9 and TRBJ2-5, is DTGVSQNPRHKITKRGQNVTFRCDPISEHNRLYWYRQTLGQGPEFLTYFQNEAQLEKSRLLSDRFSAERPKGSFSTLEIQRTEQGDSAMYLCSSTLFRRGHETQYFGPGTRLLVL.

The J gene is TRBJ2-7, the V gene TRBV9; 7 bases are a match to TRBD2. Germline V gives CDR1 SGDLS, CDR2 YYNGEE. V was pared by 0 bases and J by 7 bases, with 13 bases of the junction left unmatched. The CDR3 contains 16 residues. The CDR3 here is CASSVGGRDPSTEQYF. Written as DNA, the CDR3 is TGTGCCAGCAGCGTAGGGGGGAGGGACCCAAGCACAGAGCAGTACTTC.

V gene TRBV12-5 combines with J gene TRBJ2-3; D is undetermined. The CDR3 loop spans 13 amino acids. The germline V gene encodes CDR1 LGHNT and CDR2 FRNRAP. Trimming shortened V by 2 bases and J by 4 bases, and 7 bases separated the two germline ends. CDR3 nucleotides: TGTGCTAGTGGTTTGTCGACATCAGATACGCAGTATTTT. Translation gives CASGLSTSDTQYF.

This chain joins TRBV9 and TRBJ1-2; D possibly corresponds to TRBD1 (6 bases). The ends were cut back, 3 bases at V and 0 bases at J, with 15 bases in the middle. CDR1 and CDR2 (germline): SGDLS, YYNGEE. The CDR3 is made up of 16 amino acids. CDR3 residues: CASSDSGTRPNYGYTF. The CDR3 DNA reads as TGTGCCAGCAGCGACAGTGGGACACGACCTAACTATGGCTACACCTTC.

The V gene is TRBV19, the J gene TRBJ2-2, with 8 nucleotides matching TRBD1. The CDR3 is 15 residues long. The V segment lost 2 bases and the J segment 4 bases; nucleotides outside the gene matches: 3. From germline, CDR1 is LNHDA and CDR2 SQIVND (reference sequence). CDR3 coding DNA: TGTGCCAGTAGTATACACAGGGGGAGCACCGGGGAGCTGTTTTTT. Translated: CASSIHRGSTGELFF. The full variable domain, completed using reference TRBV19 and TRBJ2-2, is DGGITQSPKYLFRKEGQNVTLSCEQNLNHDAMYWYRQDPGQGLRLIYYSQIVNDFQKGDIAEGYSVSREKKESFPLTVTSAQKNPTAFYLCASSIHRGSTGELFFGEGSRLTVL.

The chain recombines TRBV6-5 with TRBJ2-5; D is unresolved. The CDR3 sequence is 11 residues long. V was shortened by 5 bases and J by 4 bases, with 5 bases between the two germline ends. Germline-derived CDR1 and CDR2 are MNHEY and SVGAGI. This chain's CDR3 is CASSGGETQYF. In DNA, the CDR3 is TGTGCCAGCAGTGGCGGAGAGACCCAGTACTTC.

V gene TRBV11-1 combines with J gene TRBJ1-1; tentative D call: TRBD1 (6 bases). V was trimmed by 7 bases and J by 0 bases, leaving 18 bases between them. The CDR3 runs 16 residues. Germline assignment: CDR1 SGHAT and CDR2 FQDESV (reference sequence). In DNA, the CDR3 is TGTGCCAGCACCCAGGGACCAGGACAGCTGAACACTGAAGCTTTCTTT. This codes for CASTQGPGQLNTEAFF.

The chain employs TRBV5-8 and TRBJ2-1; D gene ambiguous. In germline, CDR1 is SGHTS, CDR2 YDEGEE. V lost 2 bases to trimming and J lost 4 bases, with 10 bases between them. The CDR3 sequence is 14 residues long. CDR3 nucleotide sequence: TGTGCCAGCAGCTTACCTTACAAGTACAATGAGCAGTTCTTC. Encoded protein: CASSLPYKYNEQFF.

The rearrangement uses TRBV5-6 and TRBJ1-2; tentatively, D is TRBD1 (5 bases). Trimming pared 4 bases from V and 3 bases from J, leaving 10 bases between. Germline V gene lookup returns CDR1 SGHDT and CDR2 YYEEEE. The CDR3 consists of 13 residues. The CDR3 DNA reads TGTGCCAGCAGCCCGACAGATTACTATGGCTACACCTTC. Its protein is CASSPTDYYGYTF.

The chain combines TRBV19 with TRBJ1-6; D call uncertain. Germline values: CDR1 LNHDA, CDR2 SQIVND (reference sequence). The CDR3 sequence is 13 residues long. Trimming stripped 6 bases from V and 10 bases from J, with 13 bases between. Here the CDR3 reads CASRGGLNSPLHF. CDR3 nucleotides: TGTGCCAGTAGGGGAGGGTTAAACTCACCCCTCCACTTT.

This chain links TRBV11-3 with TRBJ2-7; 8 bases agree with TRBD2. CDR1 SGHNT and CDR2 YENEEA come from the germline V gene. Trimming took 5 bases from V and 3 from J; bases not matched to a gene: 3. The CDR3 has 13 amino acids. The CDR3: CASSLGTSYEQYF. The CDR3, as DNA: TGTGCCAGCAGCCTGGGGACTAGCTACGAGCAGTACTTC.

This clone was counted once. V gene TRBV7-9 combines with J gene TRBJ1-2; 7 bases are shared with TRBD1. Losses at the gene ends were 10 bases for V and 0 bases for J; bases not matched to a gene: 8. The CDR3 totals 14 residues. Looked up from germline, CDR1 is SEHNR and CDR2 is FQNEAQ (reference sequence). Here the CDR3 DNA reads TGTGCCACCACGCCGGGACAGACTAACTATGGCTACACCTTC. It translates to CATTPGQTNYGYTF.